These T cell receptor beta chains were read from a single sample in a study of regulatory T cells in long-lasting Graves disease. TCRdb redid the calling of the multiplex PCR reads with MiXCR, one entry per CDR3 protein. There are some 280,000 distinct CDR3 sequences in the sample; approximately 20% occur only once, and roughly 56% lies in the top ten. The source material was peripheral blood mononuclear cells (PBMCs), sampled when the disease was refractory, from a patient treated with antithyroid drugs. The receptors were sampled from a female donor with Graves disease. CDR3s include the opening cysteine and the closing phenylalanine or tryptophan. A D gene is named only where the DNA matches it firmly. Rows may omit the clone size; those that give it use once, few, many or a size class.

D gene: .
V gene: TRBV6-1
clone size: many
J gene: TRBJ1-2
CDR3 length: 11
CDR3 DNA: TGTGCCAGCACAACCGGGCACGGCTACACCTTC
CDR3 protein: CASTTGHGYTF

D gene: TRBD1
V gene: TRBV6-2/TRBV6-3
clone size: .
J gene: TRBJ2-5
CDR3 length: 13
CDR3 DNA: TGTGCCAGCGACAGGGGTTTCCAAGAGACCCAGTACTTC
CDR3 protein: CASDRGFQETQYF

D gene: .
V gene: TRBV29-1
clone size: .
J gene: TRBJ2-7
CDR3 length: 14
CDR3 DNA: TGCAGCGTTGAACTTGCGGGCAGTACCTACGAGCAGTACTTC
CDR3 protein: CSVELAGSTYEQYF

D gene: TRBD1
V gene: TRBV6-1
clone size: many
J gene: TRBJ2-5
CDR3 length: 14
CDR3 DNA: TGTGCCAGCAGAGAGACAGGGGGCAAAGAGACCCAGTACTTC
CDR3 protein: CASRETGGKETQYF

D gene: .
V gene: TRBV11-2
clone size: many
J gene: TRBJ2-7
CDR3 length: 13
CDR3 DNA: TGTGCCAGCAGCTTAGGTAGGGTTTACGAGCAGTACTTC
CDR3 protein: CASSLGRVYEQYF

D gene: TRBD1
V gene: TRBV24-1
clone size: .
J gene: TRBJ2-5
CDR3 length: 16
CDR3 DNA: TGTGCCACCAGTGAGTCCGGGACAGGGCTGGAAGAGACCCAGTACTTC
CDR3 protein: CATSESGTGLEETQYF

D gene: TRBD1
V gene: TRBV12-3/TRBV12-4
clone size: .
J gene: TRBJ1-2
CDR3 length: 13
CDR3 DNA: TGTGCCAGCACCTTAGGGACAGCTGATGGCTACACCTTC
CDR3 protein: CASTLGTADGYTF

D gene: .
V gene: TRBV10-2
clone size: many
J gene: TRBJ2-1
CDR3 length: 12
CDR3 DNA: TGCGCCAGCAGTCTAGGCTACAATGAGCAGTTCTTC
CDR3 protein: CASSLGYNEQFF

D gene: .
V gene: TRBV12-3/TRBV12-4
clone size: many
J gene: TRBJ2-1
CDR3 length: 11
CDR3 DNA: TGTGCCAGCAGTTCGCACAATGAGCAGTTCTTC
CDR3 protein: CASSSHNEQFF

D gene: TRBD1
V gene: TRBV29-1
clone size: .
J gene: TRBJ2-5
CDR3 length: 13
CDR3 DNA: TGCAGCGTGACGGACAGGGGAAGAGAGACCCAGTACTTC
CDR3 protein: CSVTDRGRETQYF

D gene: TRBD2
V gene: TRBV11-2
clone size: many
J gene: TRBJ2-7
CDR3 length: 13
CDR3 DNA: TGTGCCAGCAGCTTACGGGAGGGCAGCGAGCAGTACTTC
CDR3 protein: CASSLREGSEQYF

D gene: .
V gene: TRBV30
clone size: .
J gene: TRBJ1-6
CDR3 length: 16
CDR3 DNA: TGTGCCTGGAGAGCCGGTTCGAGCTCCTATAATTCACCCCTCCACTTT
CDR3 protein: CAWRAGSSSYNSPLHF

D gene: .
V gene: TRBV12-3/TRBV12-4
clone size: many
J gene: TRBJ2-7
CDR3 length: 14
CDR3 DNA: TGTGCCAGCAGTTTTGACAATTTGGGCTACGAGCAGTACTTC
CDR3 protein: CASSFDNLGYEQYF

D gene: .
V gene: TRBV7-2
clone size: many
J gene: TRBJ2-5
CDR3 length: 16
CDR3 DNA: TGTGCCAGCAGCTTGGGTCTAGGGGGAGGGATCGAGACCCAGTACTTC
CDR3 protein: CASSLGLGGGIETQYF

D gene: TRBD2
V gene: TRBV18
clone size: .
J gene: TRBJ2-2
CDR3 length: 17
CDR3 DNA: TGTGCCAGCTCACCACCGGTACTACTAGCGGGCCCCGGGGAGCTGTTTTTT
CDR3 protein: CASSPPVLLAGPGELFF

D gene: .
V gene: TRBV6-2/TRBV6-3
clone size: many
J gene: TRBJ2-4
CDR3 length: 19
CDR3 DNA: TGTGCCAGCAGTTACTCGAGGGACACCCCAGGCCGGGCCAAAAACATTCAGTACTTC
CDR3 protein: CASSYSRDTPGRAKNIQYF

D gene: TRBD1
V gene: TRBV29-1
clone size: few
J gene: TRBJ2-7
CDR3 length: 16
CDR3 DNA: TGCAGCGTTGAAGTACGCGGACAGGGGGCTATCGACGAGCAGTACTTC
CDR3 protein: CSVEVRGQGAIDEQYF

D gene: .
V gene: TRBV28
clone size: many
J gene: TRBJ1-6
CDR3 length: 12
CDR3 DNA: TGTGCCAGCAGTTTAGCCCGGGCACCCCTCCACTTT
CDR3 protein: CASSLARAPLHF

D gene: TRBD1
V gene: TRBV19
clone size: .
J gene: TRBJ1-2
CDR3 length: 12
CDR3 DNA: TGTGCCAGAGGAGGGGGCGCCTATGGCTACACCTTC
CDR3 protein: CARGGGAYGYTF

D gene: TRBD1
V gene: TRBV2
clone size: .
J gene: TRBJ2-2
CDR3 length: 16
CDR3 DNA: TGTGCCAGCAGTCCGGGCTGGGGACAGGGGACCGGGGAGCTGTTTTTT
CDR3 protein: CASSPGWGQGTGELFF